This is a list of T cell receptor beta chains from one sample in a study of blood T cell repertoires in COVID-19. Here immunoSEQ multiplex PCR was the method, and the copy in TCRdb shows in-frame clones only, minus some. The sample holds under 250,000 clones, around 85% seen once. Sequencing was carried out using PBMCs or T cells enriched from blood (not recorded which). The receptor source for this set is a woman between 50 and 59 years old with acute COVID-19. CDR3s include the opening cysteine and the closing phenylalanine or tryptophan. Each record gives: J gene, D gene, V gene, CDR3 DNA, CDR3 protein. D genes are given only for firm matches.

TRBJ1-6 NA TRBV9 TGTGCCAGCAGCGTAGAACAGGGAGACACACCCCTCCACTTT CASSVEQGDTPLHF
TRBJ2-7 TRBD1 TRBV5-1 TGCGCCAGCAGCTTGCAGGGGGTGGCCTACGAGCAGTACTTC CASSLQGVAYEQYF
TRBJ2-7 NA TRBV5-4 TGTGCCAGCAGCTTGTCAGGGAACCTCAACGAGCAGTACTTC CASSLSGNLNEQYF
TRBJ2-1 NA TRBV5-1 TGCGCCAGCAGCTTGGGACAGGTCGTTTCCTACAATGAGCAGTTCTTC CASSLGQVVSYNEQFF
TRBJ1-5 TRBD1 TRBV19 TGTGCCAGTAGTAGGGACAGGGACGATCAGCCCCAGCATTTT CASSRDRDDQPQHF
TRBJ1-2 NA TRBV19 TGTGCCAGTAGTCTTTTCGACAGGACTAACTATGGCTACACCTTC CASSLFDRTNYGYTF
TRBJ1-2 NA TRBV6-2/TRBV6-3 TGTGCCAGCAGTTACGGGGACACAGGCCGGGGCTACACCTTC CASSYGDTGRGYTF
TRBJ2-7 TRBD2 TRBV3-1/TRBV3-2 TGTGCCAGCAGCCAAGACGCCCTTAGCGGGTACTCCTACGAGCAGTACTTC CASSQDALSGYSYEQYF
TRBJ1-1 TRBD1 TRBV18 TGTGCCAGCATTACGGCAGGGGGCTTGACTGAAGCTTTCTTT CASITAGGLTEAFF
TRBJ1-2 NA TRBV29-1 TGCAGCGCCGACCGGGACACCGGGTCTGGCTACACCTTC CSADRDTGSGYTF
TRBJ1-5 NA TRBV12-5 TGTGCTAGTGCCGCGTCAGGGATTAGCAATCAGCCCCAGCATTTT CASAASGISNQPQHF
TRBJ1-1 TRBD1 TRBV7-6 TGTGCCAGCAGCCCCCTCCCAGGACAGGGACCTGAAGCTTTCTTT CASSPLPGQGPEAFF